Sequencing of this T cell receptor (beta chain) was carried out in a study of T-cell memory formation after mild COVID-19. At the level of the study: Clustering of TCRs was largely donor specific.

Employing constant-segment primers, 5'RACE generated TCR alpha and TCR beta cDNA libraries bearing sample barcodes and UMIs. Each CDR3 protein gets one entry after TCRdb re-called the 5' RACE reads with MiXCR. The data contain 50,000 or so distinct CDR3 sequences, about a quarter of them seen just once; the ten biggest clones take up about 40%. Study-wide results and limits: Clones from the second wave (peaking day 37) had unconfirmed SARS-CoV-2 specificity. Chiefly within CM and EM were the contracting CD4+ clones; CD8+ ones were within EMRA.

This clonotype was seen a handful of times. Its specificity is unknown. The CDR3 spans 14 residues. Trimming left V 2 bases short and J 3 bases short, with 10 bases between. This receptor was identified in a man younger than 35 who had mild COVID-19 (a few samples of this study predate the infection). Cell type and time point are not known. Material: PBMCs or a T cell subset sorted from them (not recorded which). This chain joins TRBV12-3 or TRBV12-4 and TRBJ1-1; D possibly corresponds to TRBD1 (6 bases). The chain's CDR3 is CASSLQGWYTEAFF. Written as DNA, the CDR3 is TGTGCCAGCAGTTTACAGGGGTGGTACACTGAAGCTTTCTTT.